Below, 30 T cell receptor beta chains from the same sample are listed, as sequenced in a study of molecular identifiers for immune sequencing clone quantification. One entry per CDR3 protein, called by TCRdb with MiXCR from the PCR reads. This repertoire shows 460,000 or so distinct CDR3 sequences, around a fifth found once; its top ten account for approximately 0.8%. The specimen was naive CD8+ T cells from blood, with Jurkat cell RNA spiked in. Noted subset: FACS-sorted CD8+CD4-CCR7+CD45RA+ naive T cells. These receptors came from a human donor in good health. Some libraries in this study had Jurkat cell RNA spiked in.

This clonotype turned up a few times. Here the CDR3 DNA reads TGTGCCAGCGGTATCTCCTACGAGCAGTACTTC. As protein: CASGISYEQYF. The chain combines TRBV6-2 or TRBV6-3 with TRBJ2-7; no reliable D call. Per germline, CDR1 MNHEY and CDR2 SVGEGT. This CDR3 spans 11 amino acids. Deletions cut 8 bases from V and 0 bases from J, with 5 bases between.

Points on this clonotype: Being one base from a much bigger clone, this may be a read error. V and J are TRBV7-9 and TRBJ2-7; 12 nucleotides line up with TRBD2. The CDR3 is 14 amino acids. The V gene end was trimmed by 7 bases and the J gene end by 12 bases; junction bases not matched to a gene: 13. The germline CDR1 and CDR2 sequences are SEHNR and FQNEAQ (reference sequence). The CDR3 spells CASKGSGLAGNRYF. CDR3 in DNA: TGTGCCAGCAAAGGTTCTGGACTAGCGGGGAATCGGTACTTC.

This clonotype was observed many times. The genes are TRBV5-4 and TRBJ2-3; D not certain. CDR1 and CDR2 from the germline V gene are SGHNT and YYREEE (reference sequence). The CDR3 has 14 amino acids. V was clipped by 6 bases and J by 0 bases, with 11 bases between them. The CDR3 DNA reads TGTGCCAGCACCCACCTAGGTAGCACAGATACGCAGTATTTT. Translation gives CASTHLGSTDTQYF.

This chain uses TRBV5-6 with TRBJ1-2; 9 bases are a match to TRBD1. This CDR3 is 17 amino acids long. V shed 4 bases, J shed 4 bases, and the junction held 14 bases outside the gene matches. The germline V gene has CDR1 SGHDT and CDR2 YYEEEE. The CDR3 nucleotides are TGTGCCAGCAGCCTCACAGGAACAGGGGGCGCCTCCTATGGCTACACCTTC. Translation: CASSLTGTGGASYGYTF.

The V and J genes are TRBV28 and TRBJ1-3; D may be TRBD1 (6 bases). Germline values: CDR1 MDHEN, CDR2 SYDVKM. The CDR3 extends over 16 amino acids. V shed 1 base and J shed 0 bases, with 10 bases lying between them. The CDR3 here is CASSLYRELSGNTIYF. The CDR3 coding sequence is TGTGCCAGCAGTTTATACAGGGAACTCTCTGGAAACACCATATATTTT.

This clonotype was detected ten times or more. V usage is TRBV6-5 and J usage is TRBJ2-7, with 11 bases identical to TRBD2. Germline CDR1 and CDR2: MNHEY and SVGAGI. J was trimmed by 4 bases and V by 5 bases; bases with no gene match: 10. The CDR3 runs to 16 residues. The CDR3 reads CASSPLAGGPGYEQYF. The CDR3 DNA sequence: TGTGCCAGCAGTCCCCTAGCGGGGGGCCCCGGATACGAGCAGTACTTC.

Comments on this clonotype: This CDR3 fails to terminate in the conserved phenylalanine or tryptophan, so it likely reflects a read error. The CDR3 coding sequence is TGTGCCAGCAGTTATTTGGGACAGGTAAACTACGAGCAGTACCTC. Translation gives CASSYLGQVNYEQYL. The rearrangement uses TRBV6-5 and TRBJ2-7, with 8 bases fitting TRBD1. This CDR3 is 15 amino acids long. The trim removed 3 bases at V and 3 bases at J, leaving 7 bases unmatched. Looked up from germline, CDR1 is MNHEY and CDR2 is SVGAGI.

This clonotype was found a few times. This chain connects TRBV19 to TRBJ1-1, with D perhaps TRBD1 (6 bases). Germline CDR1 is LNHDA and CDR2 is SQIVND (reference sequence). This CDR3 has 15 amino acids. Trimming stripped 6 bases from V and 0 bases from J, with 14 bases between. As DNA, the CDR3 is TGTGCCAGTAGGGGGTGGACAGCCATGAACACTGAAGCTTTCTTT. Protein product: CASRGWTAMNTEAFF. The full variable domain, rest sourced from reference TRBV19 and TRBJ1-1, is DGGITQSPKYLFRKEGQNVTLSCEQNLNHDAMYWYRQDPGQGLRLIYYSQIVNDFQKGDIAEGYSVSREKKESFPLTVTSAQKNPTAFYLCASRGWTAMNTEAFFGQGTRLTVV.

The rearrangement links TRBV6-2 or TRBV6-3 to TRBJ1-1, with 7 bases lining up with TRBD1. Germline V gives CDR1 MNHEY, CDR2 SVGEGT. This CDR3 contains 13 residues. V was pared by 8 bases and J by 3 bases, with 6 bases of the junction left unmatched. DNA of the CDR3: TGTGCCAGCGGGCGAGGGGGCCACACTGAAGCTTTCTTT. The encoded protein is CASGRGGHTEAFF.

The chain carries TRBV4-2 and TRBJ2-5, with 12 bases matching TRBD2. Germline V CDR1 and CDR2: LGHNA, YNFKEQ. The CDR3 contains 16 residues. J lost 5 bases, V lost 2 bases, and 6 bases had no gene match. Written as DNA, the CDR3 is TGTGCCAGCAGCCAATCCCGACTAGCGGGAGAGGAGACCCAGTACTTC. Amino acids: CASSQSRLAGEETQYF.

Regarding this clonotype: Being one base from a much bigger clone, this may be a read error. The genes are TRBV30 and TRBJ2-2, with D possibly matching TRBD2 (5 bases). Germline assignment: CDR1 GTSNPN and CDR2 SVGIG (reference sequence). This CDR3 is built from 13 residues. CDR3 DNA sequence: TGTGCCTGGAGTCCCCGGATCACCGGGAAGCTGTTTTTT. Translating it yields CAWSPRITGKLFF.

This clonotype appeared a few times. This sequence joins TRBV19 and TRBJ2-1; D perhaps matches TRBD1 (5 bases). Germline CDR1 reads LNHDA; CDR2 reads SQIVND (reference sequence). The CDR3 extends over 16 amino acids. Trimming took 3 bases from V and 0 from J, leaving 12 bases between them. As DNA, the CDR3 is TGTGCCAGTAGTATGCTTACAGGCGACTCCTACAATGAGCAGTTCTTC. It encodes CASSMLTGDSYNEQFF.

This clonotype was counted many times. J is TRBJ2-7 and V is TRBV20-1; the D is unclear. V was trimmed by 3 bases and J by 3 bases, leaving 21 bases between them. Germline V gene lookup returns CDR1 DFQATT and CDR2 SNEGSKA (reference sequence). The CDR3 has 16 amino acids. CDR3 loop: CSASLFSFGVGYEQYF. The CDR3 nucleotides are TGCAGTGCTAGCTTGTTCTCCTTTGGGGTTGGCTACGAGCAGTACTTC.

This clonotype was counted only a few times. The chain uses TRBV7-8 and TRBJ1-1; D uncertain. The germline V gene has CDR1 SGHVS and CDR2 FQNEAQ. V was shortened by 1 base and J by 10 bases, with 16 bases between the two germline ends. The CDR3 is 14 amino acids. The CDR3 nucleotides read TGTGCCAGCAGCTTAGAGTGGACTCCGTTCGGAGCTTTCTTT. Amino acid sequence: CASSLEWTPFGAFF.

For this clonotype: A much larger clone differs by one base, so this may be a read error. The chain recombines TRBV4-1 with TRBJ1-1; D call uncertain. The germline gives CDR1 MGHRA, CDR2 YSYEKL. CDR3 length equals 13 residues. The CDR3 sequence: CAGSLHTDTEAFF. CDR3 coding DNA: TGCGCCGGCAGCCTACATACGGACACTGAAGCTTTCTTT.

The J gene is TRBJ2-3, the V gene TRBV27, with TRBD2 identical over 11 bases. J gave up 3 bases and V 5 bases, and 7 bases lay outside the gene matches. Germline V gene lookup returns CDR1 MNHEY and CDR2 SMNVEV (reference sequence). The CDR3 length is 16 residues. The CDR3 region has the DNA TGTGCCAGCAGTCCCGATTGGACTAGCGGGACAGATACGCAGTATTTT. It is translated as CASSPDWTSGTDTQYF.

The chain joins TRBV10-2 to TRBJ1-6; D ambiguous. In germline, CDR1 is WSHSY, CDR2 SAAADI. V lost 4 bases and J 7 bases, leaving 5 bases between the germline ends. There are 12 residues in the CDR3. The CDR3 is CASSAPNSPLHF. The CDR3 DNA follows: TGCGCCAGCAGTGCTCCGAATTCACCCCTCCACTTT.

As for this clonotype: A much bigger clone sits one base away, suggesting this may be a read error. The rearrangement links TRBV2 to TRBJ2-3; 8 nucleotides align to TRBD1. TRBJ1-5 matches the DNA end more closely, so the J call is doubtful. Germline CDR1 and CDR2: SNHLY and FYNNEI. CDR3 length equals 19 residues. Written as DNA, the CDR3 is TGTGCCAGCAGCCCCAGACCCACGTCGACAGGGGTGGACACAGATACGCAGCATTTT. Protein sequence: CASSPRPTSTGVDTDTQHF.

Many counts were recorded for this clonotype. The J gene is TRBJ1-1, the V gene TRBV4-3; D is unresolved. Germline V gene data show CDR1 as LGHNA and CDR2 as YSLEER. CDR3 length: 13 residues. V dropped 1 base and J dropped 5 bases, with 8 bases sitting between them. The CDR3 here is CASSQVVSTEAFF. For the CDR3, the DNA is TGCGCCAGCAGCCAAGTAGTATCAACTGAAGCTTTCTTT.

Concerning this clonotype itself: Being one base from a much bigger clone, this may be a read error. Likely a read error: the CDR3 ends without its conserved phenylalanine or tryptophan. V gene TRBV27 combines with J gene TRBJ2-7, with D possibly matching TRBD2 (5 bases). Looked up from germline, CDR1 is MNHEY and CDR2 is SMNVEV (reference sequence). Trimming took 8 bases from V and 3 from J, leaving 17 bases between them. CDR3 size: 14 residues. The CDR3 is CASHTSGVHYEQYL. In nucleotides, the CDR3 is TGTGCCAGCCATACATCCGGGGTCCACTACGAGCAGTACCTC.

This clonotype came up a few times. The rearrangement links TRBV19 to TRBJ2-1; D is unresolved. V lost 5 bases and J 8 bases, leaving 19 bases between the germline ends. In germline, CDR1 is LNHDA, CDR2 SQIVND (reference sequence). CDR3 length: 15 amino acids. CDR3 protein: CASSPSWASRDEQFF. The DNA of the CDR3 is TGTGCCAGTAGTCCTTCCTGGGCCTCGAGAGATGAGCAGTTCTTC.

This clonotype was observed a few times. The chain couples TRBV27 to TRBJ2-1; 7 positions agree with TRBD2. The V gene end was trimmed by 6 bases and the J gene end by 2 bases; junction bases not matched to a gene: 10. Per the germline V gene, CDR1 is MNHEY and CDR2 is SMNVEV (reference sequence). The CDR3 contains 16 residues. CDR3 protein: CASSRKPGGPYNEQFF. In nucleotides, the CDR3 is TGTGCCAGCAGCCGCAAACCGGGGGGACCCTACAATGAGCAGTTCTTC.

The chain combines TRBV7-9 with TRBJ2-6; perhaps D is TRBD1 or TRBD2 (5 bases each). Germline V CDR1 and CDR2: SEHNR, FQNEAQ (reference sequence). This CDR3 comprises 18 residues. V shed 2 bases and J shed 1 base, with 15 bases lying between them. CDR3 sequence (DNA): TGTGCCAGCAGCTTATTCGGGGCGATGGGATCTGGGGCCAACGTCCTGACTTTC. This gives the protein CASSLFGAMGSGANVLTF.

The sample holds a few counts of this clonotype. The V call is TRBV7-6, the J call TRBJ1-1, with 9 bases fitting TRBD1. This CDR3 has 16 residues. Germline lookup yields CDR1 SGHVS and CDR2 FNYEAQ. V shed 4 bases, J shed 4 bases, and the junction held 10 bases outside the gene matches. CDR3 nucleotide sequence: TGTGCCAGCAGCTCGGGGACAGGGATGTTGGGCACTGAAGCTTTCTTT. Translation gives CASSSGTGMLGTEAFF.

The J gene is TRBJ2-7, the V gene TRBV6-2 or TRBV6-3; D is unresolved. The germline V and J ends were trimmed by 7 bases and 5 bases, with 15 bases remaining between them. The CDR3 has 13 residues. Germline assignment: CDR1 MNHEY and CDR2 SVGEGT. CDR3 nucleotides: TGTGCCAGCACCCAAAGGGTTCTGGACGAGCAGTACTTC. Its protein is CASTQRVLDEQYF.

Comments on this clonotype: Being one base from a much bigger clone, this may be a read error. J is TRBJ1-2 and V is TRBV27, with D maybe TRBD1 (6 bases). Looked up from germline, CDR1 is MNHEY and CDR2 is SMNVEV (reference sequence). The CDR3 extends over 15 amino acids. The CDR3 sequence is CAGSPPGQTSYGYTF. The CDR3 nucleotides read TGTGCCGGCAGTCCCCCAGGACAGACCAGCTATGGCTACACCTTC.

The rearrangement joins TRBV20-1 to TRBJ2-3; 7 bases align to TRBD2. The CDR3 consists of 15 residues. The trim removed 6 bases at V and 1 base at J, leaving 10 bases unmatched. Germline assignment: CDR1 DFQATT and CDR2 SNEGSKA (reference sequence). The CDR3, as DNA: TGCAGTGCAACACGGGGGAGGGAAGGCACAGATACGCAGTATTTT. It translates to CSATRGREGTDTQYF.

V is TRBV19 and J is TRBJ1-1, with a tentative D call TRBD1 (5 bases). This CDR3 spans 13 amino acids. With 3 bases removed from V and 4 bases from J, the gap between germline ends came to 9 bases. The germline gives CDR1 LNHDA, CDR2 SQIVND (reference sequence). CDR3 DNA sequence: TGTGCCAGTAGTATGTGGGGGGGCACTGAAGCTTTCTTT. Amino acids: CASSMWGGTEAFF.

This clonotype has only a few counts. This sequence joins TRBV20-1 and TRBJ2-3, with 9 bases identical to TRBD2. Germline-derived CDR1 and CDR2 are DFQATT and SNEGSKA (reference sequence). This CDR3 is 15 amino acids long. The junction had 5 bases not matched to a gene; V was cut back by 3 bases and J by 1 base. The CDR3 nucleotides read TGCAGTGCTAGTCTAGCGGGAATACGCACAGATACGCAGTATTTT. It codes for CSASLAGIRTDTQYF.

The chain has TRBV7-9 and TRBJ1-1, with a possible D match to TRBD1 (6 bases). Trimming cost V 7 bases and J 7 bases, with 13 bases left between them. CDR3 size: 12 residues. Germline CDR1 and CDR2: SEHNR and FQNEAQ (reference sequence). CDR3 nucleotide sequence: TGTGCCAGCACCTCAGGGGTAGATGAAGCTTTCTTT. Residues: CASTSGVDEAFF.